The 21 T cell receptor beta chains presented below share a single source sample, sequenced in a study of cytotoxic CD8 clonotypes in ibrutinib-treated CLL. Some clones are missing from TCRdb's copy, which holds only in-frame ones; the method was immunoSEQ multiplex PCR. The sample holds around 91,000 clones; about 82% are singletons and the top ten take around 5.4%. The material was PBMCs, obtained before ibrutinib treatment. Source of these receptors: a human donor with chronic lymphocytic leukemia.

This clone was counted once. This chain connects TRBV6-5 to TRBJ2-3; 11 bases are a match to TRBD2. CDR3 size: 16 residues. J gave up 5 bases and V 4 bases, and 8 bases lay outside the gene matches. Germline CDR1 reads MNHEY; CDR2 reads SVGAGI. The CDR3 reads CASSSEAGLAGDTQYF. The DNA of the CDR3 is TGTGCCAGCAGTTCTGAAGCCGGACTAGCGGGAGATACGCAGTATTTT.

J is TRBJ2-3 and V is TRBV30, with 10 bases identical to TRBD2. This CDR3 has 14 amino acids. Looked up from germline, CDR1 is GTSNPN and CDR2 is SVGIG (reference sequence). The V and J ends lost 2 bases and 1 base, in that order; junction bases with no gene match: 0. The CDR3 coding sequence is TGTGCCTGGAGTACTAGCGGGGGCACAGATACGCAGTATTTT. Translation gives CAWSTSGGTDTQYF.

CDR3 amino acids: CASGTDRVGGELFF. The CDR3 DNA follows: TGTGCCAGCGGGACAGACAGGGTCGGCGGGGAGCTGTTTTTT. The chain joins TRBV25-1 to TRBJ2-2; TRBD1 matches at 7 bases. With 8 bases clipped from V and 7 bases from J, the junction kept 10 bases outside the gene matches. Per the germline V gene, CDR1 is MGHDK and CDR2 is SYGVNS. The CDR3 runs to 14 residues.

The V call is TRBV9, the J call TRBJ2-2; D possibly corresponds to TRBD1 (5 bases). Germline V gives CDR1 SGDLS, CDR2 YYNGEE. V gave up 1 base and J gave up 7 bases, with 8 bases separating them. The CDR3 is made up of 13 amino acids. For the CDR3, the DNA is TGTGCCAGCAGCGTAAGGGGCGGCGGGGAGCTGTTTTTT. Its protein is CASSVRGGGELFF.

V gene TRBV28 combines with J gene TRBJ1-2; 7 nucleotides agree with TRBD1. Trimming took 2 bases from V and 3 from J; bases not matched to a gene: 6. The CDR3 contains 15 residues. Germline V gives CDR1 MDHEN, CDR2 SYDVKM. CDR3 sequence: CASSLMAGGYYGYTF. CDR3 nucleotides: TGTGCCAGCAGTTTAATGGCAGGGGGGTACTATGGCTACACCTTC.

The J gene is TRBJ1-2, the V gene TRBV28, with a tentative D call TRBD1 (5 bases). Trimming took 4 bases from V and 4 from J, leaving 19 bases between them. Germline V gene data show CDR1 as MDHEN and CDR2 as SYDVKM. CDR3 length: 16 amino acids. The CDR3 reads CASSSTTGANAYGYTF. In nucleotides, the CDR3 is TGTGCCAGCAGTTCTACTACCGGGGCCAACGCCTATGGCTACACCTTC.

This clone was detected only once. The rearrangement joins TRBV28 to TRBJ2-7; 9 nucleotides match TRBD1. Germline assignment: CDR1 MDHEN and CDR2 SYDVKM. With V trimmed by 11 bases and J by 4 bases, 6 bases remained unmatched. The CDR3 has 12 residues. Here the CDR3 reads CASGQGLYEQYF. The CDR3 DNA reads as TGTGCCTCGGGACAGGGTCTTTACGAGCAGTACTTC. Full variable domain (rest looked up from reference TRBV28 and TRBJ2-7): DVKVTQSSRYLVKRTGEKVFLECVQDMDHENMFWYRQDPGLGLRLIYFSYDVKMKEKGDIPEGYSVSREKKERFSLILESASTNQTSMYLCASGQGLYEQYFGPGTRLTVT.

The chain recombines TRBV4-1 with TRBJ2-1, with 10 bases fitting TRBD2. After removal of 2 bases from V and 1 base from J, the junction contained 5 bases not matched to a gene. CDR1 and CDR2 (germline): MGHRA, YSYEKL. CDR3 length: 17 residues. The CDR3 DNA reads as TGCGCCAGCAGCCAAACAGAACTAGCGGGATCCTACAATGAGCAGTTCTTC. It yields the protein CASSQTELAGSYNEQFF.

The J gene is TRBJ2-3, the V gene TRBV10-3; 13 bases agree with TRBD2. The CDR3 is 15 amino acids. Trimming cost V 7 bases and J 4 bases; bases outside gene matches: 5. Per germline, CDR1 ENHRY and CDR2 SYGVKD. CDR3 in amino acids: CAINPTSGRPDTQYF. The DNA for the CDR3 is TGTGCCATCAACCCGACTAGCGGGAGGCCAGATACGCAGTATTTT.

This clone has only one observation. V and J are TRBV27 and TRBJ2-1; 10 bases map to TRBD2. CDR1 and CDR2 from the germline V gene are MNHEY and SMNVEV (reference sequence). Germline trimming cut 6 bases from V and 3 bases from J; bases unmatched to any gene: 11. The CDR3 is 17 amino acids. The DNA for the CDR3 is TGTGCCAGCAGCATCCAACCGGGACTAGCGTTCTACAATGAGCAGTTCTTC. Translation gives CASSIQPGLAFYNEQFF.

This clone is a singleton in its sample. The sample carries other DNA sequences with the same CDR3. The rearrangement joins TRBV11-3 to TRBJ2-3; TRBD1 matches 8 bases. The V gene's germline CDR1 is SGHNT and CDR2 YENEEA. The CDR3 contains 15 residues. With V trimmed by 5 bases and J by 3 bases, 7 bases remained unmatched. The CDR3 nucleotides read TGTGCCAGCAGCCCGCGGGACAGGCCGACAGATACGCAGTATTTT. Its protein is CASSPRDRPTDTQYF.

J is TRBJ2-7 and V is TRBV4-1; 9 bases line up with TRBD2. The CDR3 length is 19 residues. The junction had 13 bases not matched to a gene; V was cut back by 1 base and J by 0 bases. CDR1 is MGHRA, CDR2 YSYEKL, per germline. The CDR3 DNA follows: TGCGCCAGCAGCCAAGGTCCCTATACGACTAGCGGAAGCTCCTACGAGCAGTACTTC. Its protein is CASSQGPYTTSGSSYEQYF.

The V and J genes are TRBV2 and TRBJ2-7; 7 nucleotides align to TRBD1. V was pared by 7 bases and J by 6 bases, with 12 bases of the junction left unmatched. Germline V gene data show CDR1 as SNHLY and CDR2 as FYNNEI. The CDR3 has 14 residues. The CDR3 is CASIGSGQQVEQYF. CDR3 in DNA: TGTGCCAGCATTGGTTCGGGACAGCAGGTCGAGCAGTACTTC.

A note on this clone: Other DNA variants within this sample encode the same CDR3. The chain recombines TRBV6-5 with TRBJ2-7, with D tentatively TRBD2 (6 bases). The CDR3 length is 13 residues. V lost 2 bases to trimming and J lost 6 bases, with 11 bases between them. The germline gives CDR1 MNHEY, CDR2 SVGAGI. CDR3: CASSYDRGSEQYF. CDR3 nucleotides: TGTGCCAGCAGTTACGATCGGGGGTCCGAGCAGTACTTC.

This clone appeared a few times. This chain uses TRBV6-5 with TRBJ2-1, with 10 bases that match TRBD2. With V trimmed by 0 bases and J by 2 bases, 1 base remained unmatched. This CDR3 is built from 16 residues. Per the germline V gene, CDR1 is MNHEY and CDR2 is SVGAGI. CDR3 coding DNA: TGTGCCAGCAGTTACTCCAGCGGGAGGGCCTACAATGAGCAGTTCTTC. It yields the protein CASSYSSGRAYNEQFF.

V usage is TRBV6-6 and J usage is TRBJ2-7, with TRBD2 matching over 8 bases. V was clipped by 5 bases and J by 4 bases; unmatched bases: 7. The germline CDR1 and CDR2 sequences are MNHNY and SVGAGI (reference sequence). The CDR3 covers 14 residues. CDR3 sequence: CASSDKREWYEQYF. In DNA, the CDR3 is TGTGCCAGCAGTGACAAGCGGGAGTGGTACGAGCAGTACTTC.

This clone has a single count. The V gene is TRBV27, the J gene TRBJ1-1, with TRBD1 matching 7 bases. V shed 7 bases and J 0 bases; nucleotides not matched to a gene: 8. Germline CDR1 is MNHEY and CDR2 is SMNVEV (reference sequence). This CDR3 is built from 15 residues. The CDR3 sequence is CASTAGQFMNTEAFF. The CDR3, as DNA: TGTGCCAGCACCGCGGGACAGTTCATGAACACTGAAGCTTTCTTT.

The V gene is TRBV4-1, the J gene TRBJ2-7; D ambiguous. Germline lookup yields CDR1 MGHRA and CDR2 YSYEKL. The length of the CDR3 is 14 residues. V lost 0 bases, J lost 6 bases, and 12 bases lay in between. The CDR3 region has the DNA TGCGCCAGCAGCCAAGATAGTAGGGCTCGCGAGCAGTACTTC. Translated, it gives CASSQDSRAREQYF.

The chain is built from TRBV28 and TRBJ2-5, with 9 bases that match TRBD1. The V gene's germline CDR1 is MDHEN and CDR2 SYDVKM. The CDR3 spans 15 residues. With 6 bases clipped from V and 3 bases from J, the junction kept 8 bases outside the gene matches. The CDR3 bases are TGTGCCAGCAGAACACAGGGGGCGCAGGAAGAGACCCAGTACTTC. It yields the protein CASRTQGAQEETQYF. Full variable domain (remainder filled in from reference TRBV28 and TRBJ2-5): DVKVTQSSRYLVKRTGEKVFLECVQDMDHENMFWYRQDPGLGLRLIYFSYDVKMKEKGDIPEGYSVSREKKERFSLILESASTNQTSMYLCASRTQGAQEETQYFGPGTRLLVL.

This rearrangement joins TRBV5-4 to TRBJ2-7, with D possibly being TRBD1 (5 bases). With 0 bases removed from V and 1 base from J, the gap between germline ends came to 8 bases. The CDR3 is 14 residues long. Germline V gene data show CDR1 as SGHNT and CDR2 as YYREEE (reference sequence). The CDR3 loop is CASSLEPGSYEQYF. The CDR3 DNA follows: TGTGCCAGCAGCTTGGAACCAGGGTCCTACGAGCAGTACTTC.

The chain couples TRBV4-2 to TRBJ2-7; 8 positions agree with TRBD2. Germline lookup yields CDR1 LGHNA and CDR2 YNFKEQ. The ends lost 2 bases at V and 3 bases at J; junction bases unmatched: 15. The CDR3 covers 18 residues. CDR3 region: CASSQSDFRTSYIYEQYF. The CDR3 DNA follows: TGTGCCAGCAGCCAATCGGACTTTAGGACTAGCTATATCTACGAGCAGTACTTC.